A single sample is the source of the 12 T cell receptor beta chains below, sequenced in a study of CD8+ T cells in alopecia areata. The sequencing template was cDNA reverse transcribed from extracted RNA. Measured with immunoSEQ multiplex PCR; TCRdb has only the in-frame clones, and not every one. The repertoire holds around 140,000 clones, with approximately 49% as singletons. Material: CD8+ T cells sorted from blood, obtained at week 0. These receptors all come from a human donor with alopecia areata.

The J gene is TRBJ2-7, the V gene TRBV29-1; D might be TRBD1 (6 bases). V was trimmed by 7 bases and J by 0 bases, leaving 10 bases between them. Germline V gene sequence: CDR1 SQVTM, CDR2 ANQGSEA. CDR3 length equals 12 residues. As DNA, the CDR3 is TGCAGCGCCTTGGACAGCTCCTACGAGCAGTACTTC. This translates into CSALDSSYEQYF.

The CDR3 DNA reads as TGTGCCATATCCGGGACGGAGAACACCGGGGAGCTGTTTTTT. Its protein is CAISGTENTGELFF. The genes are TRBV2 and TRBJ2-2, with D possibly being TRBD1 or TRBD2 (5 bases each). The CDR3 contains 14 residues. Trimming stripped 10 bases from V and 1 base from J, with 13 bases between. The germline gives CDR1 SNHLY, CDR2 FYNNEI.

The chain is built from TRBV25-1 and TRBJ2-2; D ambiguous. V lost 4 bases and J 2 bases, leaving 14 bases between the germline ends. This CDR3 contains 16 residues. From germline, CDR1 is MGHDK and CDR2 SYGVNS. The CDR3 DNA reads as TGTGCCAGCAGTGCTTTTAGAGACACCAACACCGGGGAGCTGTTTTTT. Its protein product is CASSAFRDTNTGELFF.

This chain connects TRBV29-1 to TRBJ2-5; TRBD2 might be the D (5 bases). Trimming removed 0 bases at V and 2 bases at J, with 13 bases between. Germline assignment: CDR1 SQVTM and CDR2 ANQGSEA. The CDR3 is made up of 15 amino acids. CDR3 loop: CSVEDQGRLQETQYF. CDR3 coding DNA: TGCAGCGTTGAAGATCAAGGGAGACTACAAGAGACCCAGTACTTC.

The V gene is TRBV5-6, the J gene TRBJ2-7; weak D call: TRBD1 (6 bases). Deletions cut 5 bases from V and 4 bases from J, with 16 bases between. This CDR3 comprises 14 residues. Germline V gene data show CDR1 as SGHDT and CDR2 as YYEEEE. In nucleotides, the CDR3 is TGTGCCAGCAGTAGGTGGGACACCTCATACGAGCAGTACTTC. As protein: CASSRWDTSYEQYF.

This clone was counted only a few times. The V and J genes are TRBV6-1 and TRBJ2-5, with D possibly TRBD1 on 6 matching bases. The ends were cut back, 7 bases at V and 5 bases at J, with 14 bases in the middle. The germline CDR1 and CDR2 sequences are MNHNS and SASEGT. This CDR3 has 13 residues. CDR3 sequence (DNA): TGTGCCAGCAAGGGGGACCCTTTTGAGACCCAGTACTTC. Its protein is CASKGDPFETQYF.

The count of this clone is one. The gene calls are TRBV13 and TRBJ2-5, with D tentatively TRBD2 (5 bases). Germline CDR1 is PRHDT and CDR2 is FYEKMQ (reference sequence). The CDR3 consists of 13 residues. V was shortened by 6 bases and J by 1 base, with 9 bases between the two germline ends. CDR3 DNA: TGTGCCAGCAGTAACGGGATCCAAGAGACCCAGTACTTC. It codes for CASSNGIQETQYF.

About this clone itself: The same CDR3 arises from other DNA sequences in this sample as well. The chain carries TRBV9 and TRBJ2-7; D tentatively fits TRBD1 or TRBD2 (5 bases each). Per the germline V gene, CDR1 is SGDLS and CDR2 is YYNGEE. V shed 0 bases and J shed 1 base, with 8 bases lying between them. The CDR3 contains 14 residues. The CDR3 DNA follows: TGTGCCAGCAGCGTAGGGGACGGATCCTACGAGCAGTACTTC. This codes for CASSVGDGSYEQYF.

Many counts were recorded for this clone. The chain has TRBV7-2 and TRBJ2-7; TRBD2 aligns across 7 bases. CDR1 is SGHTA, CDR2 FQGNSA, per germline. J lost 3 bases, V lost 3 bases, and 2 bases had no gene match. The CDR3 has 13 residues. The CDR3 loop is CASSFQRGYEQYF. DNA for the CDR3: TGTGCCAGCAGCTTTCAGCGGGGCTACGAGCAGTACTTC. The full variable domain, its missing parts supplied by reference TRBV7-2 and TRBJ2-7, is GAGVSQSPSNKVTEKGKDVELRCDPISGHTALYWYRQSLGQGLEFLIYFQGNSAPDKSGLPSDRFSAERTGGSVSTLTIQRTQQEDSAVYLCASSFQRGYEQYFGPGTRLTVT.

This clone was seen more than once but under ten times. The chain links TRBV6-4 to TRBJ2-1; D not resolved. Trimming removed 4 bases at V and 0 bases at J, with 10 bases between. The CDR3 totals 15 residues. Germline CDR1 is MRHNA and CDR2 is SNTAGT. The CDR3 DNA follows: TGTGCCAGCAGTGTCTCCCCTAGCTCCTACAATGAGCAGTTCTTC. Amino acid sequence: CASSVSPSSYNEQFF.

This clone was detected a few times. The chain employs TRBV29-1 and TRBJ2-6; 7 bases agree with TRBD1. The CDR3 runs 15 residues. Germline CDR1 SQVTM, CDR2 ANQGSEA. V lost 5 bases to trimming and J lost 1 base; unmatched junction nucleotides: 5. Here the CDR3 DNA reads TGCAGCGTTAGGGACAGACCATCTGGGGCCAACGTCCTGACTTTC. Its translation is CSVRDRPSGANVLTF.

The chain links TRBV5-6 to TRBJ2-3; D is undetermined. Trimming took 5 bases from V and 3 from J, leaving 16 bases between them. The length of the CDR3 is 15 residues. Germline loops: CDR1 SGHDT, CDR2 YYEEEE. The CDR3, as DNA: TGTGCCAGCAGTACCTGGGATGATACGACAGATACGCAGTATTTT. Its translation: CASSTWDDTTDTQYF. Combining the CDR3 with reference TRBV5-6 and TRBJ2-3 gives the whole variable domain DAGVTQSPTHLIKTRGQQVTLRCSPKSGHDTVSWYQQALGQGPQFIFQYYEEEERQRGNFPDRFSGHQFPNYSSELNVNALLLGDSALYLCASSTWDDTTDTQYFGPGTRLTVL.